These 8 T cell receptor beta chains were all obtained from the same sample, sequenced in a study of blood T cell repertoires in COVID-19. Clones were sequenced by immunoSEQ multiplex PCR, and TCRdb holds only the in-frame ones, with some missing. The data hold more than 200,000 clones, with approximately 79% observed a single time. Specimen: peripheral blood. These receptors all come from a woman in her forties with active or convalescent COVID-19.

V is TRBV19 and J is TRBJ2-3; 11 bases map to TRBD2. Trimming cost V 3 bases and J 0 bases; bases outside gene matches: 8. Per the germline V gene, CDR1 is LNHDA and CDR2 is SQIVND (reference sequence). The CDR3 length is 18 residues. The CDR3: CASSIGLAGGPSTDTQYF. For the CDR3, the DNA is TGTGCCAGTAGTATTGGCCTAGCGGGGGGCCCTAGCACAGATACGCAGTATTTT.

The sample holds one count of this clone. This sequence joins TRBV5-4 and TRBJ1-2, with 8 bases fitting TRBD1. CDR3 length: 17 residues. Per the germline V gene, CDR1 is SGHNT and CDR2 is YYREEE (reference sequence). The ends lost 2 bases at V and 2 bases at J; junction bases unmatched: 11. CDR3 DNA: TGTGCCAGCAGCTTCCCCGGGTGGCAGGGGGCCAACTATGGCTACACCTTC. Encoded protein: CASSFPGWQGANYGYTF.

A single count supports this clone. J is TRBJ1-2 and V is TRBV9, with 7 bases that match TRBD1. In germline, CDR1 is SGDLS, CDR2 YYNGEE. The CDR3 contains 15 residues. With V trimmed by 2 bases and J by 2 bases, 6 bases remained unmatched. CDR3 coding DNA: TGTGCCAGCAGCGTGGCGACAGGGTCCAACTATGGCTACACCTTC. It is translated as CASSVATGSNYGYTF.

The CDR3 region is CASSLVYRSEQFF. CDR3 nucleotides: TGTGCCAGCAGTTTAGTCTACAGATCTGAGCAGTTCTTC. This sequence joins TRBV12-3 or TRBV12-4 and TRBJ2-1, with unresolved D. V was cut by 1 base and J by 9 bases, with 10 bases left in between. The CDR3 covers 13 residues.

The chain has TRBV2 and TRBJ2-3; TRBD2 agrees at 12 bases. The V segment lost 5 bases and the J segment 5 bases; nucleotides outside the gene matches: 8. CDR1 is SNHLY and CDR2 is FYNNEI in the germline V gene. The CDR3 is 16 amino acids. CDR3 coding DNA: TGTGCCAGCAGTCTTGGACTAGCGGGGAACGGAGATACGCAGTATTTT. Translated: CASSLGLAGNGDTQYF.

The chain is built from TRBV3-1 (or the pseudogene TRBV3-2) and TRBJ2-5, with D possibly being TRBD2 (5 bases). The V end was cut by 3 bases, the J end by 3 bases, with 8 bases between. The germline CDR1 and CDR2 sequences are LGHDT and YNNKEL (reference sequence). CDR3 size: 13 residues. CDR3 residues: CASSHGVEETQYF. DNA of the CDR3: TGTGCCAGCAGCCACGGGGTGGAAGAGACCCAGTACTTC.

The genes are TRBV27 and TRBJ2-4; 8 bases are shared with TRBD2. This CDR3 spans 15 amino acids. Per the germline V gene, CDR1 is MNHEY and CDR2 is SMNVEV (reference sequence). With 3 bases clipped from V and 6 bases from J, the junction kept 7 bases outside the gene matches. CDR3 bases: TGTGCCAGCAGTTTTGAACGGGGGGGCCTAAACATTCAGTACTTC. Protein sequence: CASSFERGGLNIQYF.

This clone has more than one count but fewer than ten. The chain employs TRBV21-1 and TRBJ2-7; no check of the table's D call, TRBD2, against the DNA was made. TRBV21-1 is a recognized pseudogene. CDR3 size: 12 residues. The CDR3 bases are TGTGCCAGCAGCAAAGAAGAGTATGGGCAGTACGTC. This encodes CASSKEEYGQYV.